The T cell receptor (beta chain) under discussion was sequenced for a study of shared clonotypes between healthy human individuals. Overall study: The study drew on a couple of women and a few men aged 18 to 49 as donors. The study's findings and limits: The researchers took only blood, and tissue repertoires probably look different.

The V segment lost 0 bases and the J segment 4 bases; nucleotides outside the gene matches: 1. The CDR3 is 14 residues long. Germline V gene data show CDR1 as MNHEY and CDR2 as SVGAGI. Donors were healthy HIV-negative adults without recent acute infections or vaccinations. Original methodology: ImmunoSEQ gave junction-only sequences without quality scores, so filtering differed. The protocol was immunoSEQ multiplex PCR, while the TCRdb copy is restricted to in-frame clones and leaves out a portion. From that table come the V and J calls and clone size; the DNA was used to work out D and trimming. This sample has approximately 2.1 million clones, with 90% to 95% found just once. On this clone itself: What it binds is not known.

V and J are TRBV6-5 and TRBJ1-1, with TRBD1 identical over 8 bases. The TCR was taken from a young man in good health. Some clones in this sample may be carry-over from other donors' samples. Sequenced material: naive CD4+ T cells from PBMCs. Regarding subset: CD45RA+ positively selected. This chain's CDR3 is CASSYSGTGTEAFF. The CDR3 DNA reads TGTGCCAGCAGTTACTCCGGGACAGGCACTGAAGCTTTCTTT.